Given below is one TCR beta chain in context. Its antigen specificity is not known. Nothing much larger sits one base from this clone, and base qualities are not available. This entry is derived from a study of blood T cell repertoires in COVID-19 (TCRdb year 2020). With respect to the entire study: Samples from collaborators originated in the United States, Italy and Spain and spanned both the acute and convalescent phases of COVID-19. HLA class I and class II types, where available, came from metadata supplied by the sample provider rather than from assay-based typing. Deeply sampled blood TCRbeta repertoires from subjects exposed to, actively infected with, or recovered from COVID-19 were included in the dataset. The repertoires were made available in a free public database intended to serve as a resource for research on the immune response to SARS-CoV-2. Nearly every sample came with metadata listing a de-identified subject ID, COVID-19 status, age in years and sex. The samples were drawn from two sources: the first 160 participants of the ongoing ImmuneRACE study, and fewer than 1,500 subjects contributed by 6 global collaborators. The prospective study material was composed of cDNA or gDNA derived from T cells, B-cell-depleted T cells, or PBMCs. What the research found in general, with its limitations: How much clinical and demographic metadata was included differed by source and by participant, and the metadata was provided uncurated.

One collaborating source in Seattle enrolled patients during active infection and followed them longitudinally through the course of disease. Collaborating institutions collected whole blood in K2EDTA tubes following their own protocols. For TCRbeta analysis, collaborators shipped samples as frozen whole blood, isolated PBMCs, or DNA extracted from either of those sample types. The immunoSEQ Assay, a bias-controlled multiplex PCR, was used to amplify TCRbeta CDR3 regions from genomic DNA. In the source study's methods: Within the assay, amplification of reference gene primers was used to estimate how many nucleated cells each sample contained. To quantify the absolute abundance of each unique TCRbeta CDR3 rearrangement, sequence reads were collapsed and filtered. For each sample, productive Simpson clonality was calculated as the square root of Simpson's diversity index across productive rearrangements. Not all clones reach the TCRdb copy of this immuneACCESS table, which keeps in-frame sequences only. Checked studies attribute under half of the gap to unresolved V genes and leave the rest unexplained. V, J and clone size were drawn from that table, and D and trimming were deduced from the DNA. The table for this sample lists approximately 90,000 clones; about nine tenths of them were counted only once. Jointly, the top ten make up more than 4.5% of the sample.

Taken from cysteine to phenylalanine, the CDR3 has 15 residues. The only DNA kept is the CDR3, 45 bases in frame from the first base. V gives up 7 bases and J gives up 0 bases, and the segment between their germline ends measures 14 bases. Reading the germline V gene gives CDR1 MGHRA and CDR2 YSYEKL. The chain employs TRBV4-1 and TRBJ2-3, with an unclear D gene assignment. This TCR came from a man in his 60s with COVID-19, enrolled during active disease. Sequencing was done on a sample of peripheral blood. The bases read TGCGCCAGCACCCCGGGTTACACTAGCACAGATACGCAGTATTTT. It is translated as CASTPGYTSTDTQYF.